The following is a TCR beta chain sequence with its context. The target antigen is unknown. This entry comes from a study of early stage breast cancer tumors. Study-wide background: Invasive lobular carcinomas made up about 30% of the 12 ER+/PR+/HER2- tumors.

Sequencing used immunoSEQ multiplex PCR; TCRdb keeps in-frame clones, though not all of them. The profile shows some 35,000 clones, under 80% of them singletons. Germline V gives CDR1 WSHSY, CDR2 SAAADI. J was trimmed by 6 bases and V by 6 bases; bases with no gene match: 6. The CDR3 contains 14 residues. General observations from the study: Tumors had 2 to 3-fold higher T cell density than normal breast.

This TCR was recovered from a person aged 55 to 75 with breast cancer. The chain employs TRBV10-2 and TRBJ2-1, with 9 bases matching TRBD2. Sequencing was performed on blood. The CDR3 coding sequence is TGCGCCAGCAGGGGGCTAGCGGGGTCCAATGAGCAGTTCTTC. Amino acid sequence: CASRGLAGSNEQFF.